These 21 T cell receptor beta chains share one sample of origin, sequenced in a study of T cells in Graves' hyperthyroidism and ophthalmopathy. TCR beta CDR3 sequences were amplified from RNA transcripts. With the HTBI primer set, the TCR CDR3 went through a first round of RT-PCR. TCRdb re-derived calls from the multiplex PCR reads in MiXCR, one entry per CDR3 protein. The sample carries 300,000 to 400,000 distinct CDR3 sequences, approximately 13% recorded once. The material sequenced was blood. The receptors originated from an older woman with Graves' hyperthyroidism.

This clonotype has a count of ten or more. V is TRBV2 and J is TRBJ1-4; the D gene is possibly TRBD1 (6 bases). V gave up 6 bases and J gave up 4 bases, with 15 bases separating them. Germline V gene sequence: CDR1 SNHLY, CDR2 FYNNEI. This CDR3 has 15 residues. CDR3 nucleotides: TGTGCCAGCAGGGGCGACAGGCTTTATAATGAAAAACTGTTTTTT. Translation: CASRGDRLYNEKLFF.

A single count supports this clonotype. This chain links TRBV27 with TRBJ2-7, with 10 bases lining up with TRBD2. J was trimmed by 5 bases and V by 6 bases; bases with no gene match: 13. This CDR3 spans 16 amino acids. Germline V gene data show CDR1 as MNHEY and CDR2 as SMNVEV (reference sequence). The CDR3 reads CASSLATGTSDDEQYF. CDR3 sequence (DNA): TGTGCCAGCAGCTTAGCCACCGGGACTAGCGACGACGAGCAGTACTTC.

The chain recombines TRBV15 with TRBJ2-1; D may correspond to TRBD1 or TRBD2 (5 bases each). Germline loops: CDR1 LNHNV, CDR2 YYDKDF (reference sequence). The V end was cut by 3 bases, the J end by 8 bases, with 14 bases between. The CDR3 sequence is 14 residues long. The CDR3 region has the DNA TGTGCCACCAGCAGCGGGACGCCTTGGTATGAGCAGTTCTTC. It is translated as CATSSGTPWYEQFF.

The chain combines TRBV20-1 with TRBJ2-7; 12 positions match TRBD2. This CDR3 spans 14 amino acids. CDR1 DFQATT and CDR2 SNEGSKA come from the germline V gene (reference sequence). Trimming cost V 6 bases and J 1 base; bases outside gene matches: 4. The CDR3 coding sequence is TGCAGTGCACCCCTAGCGGGAGGGTCCTACGAGCAGTACTTC. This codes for CSAPLAGGSYEQYF.

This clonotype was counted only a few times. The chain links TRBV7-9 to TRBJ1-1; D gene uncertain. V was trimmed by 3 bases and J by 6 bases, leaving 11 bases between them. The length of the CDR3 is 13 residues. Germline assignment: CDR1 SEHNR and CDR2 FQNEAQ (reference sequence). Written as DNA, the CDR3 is TGTGCCAGCAGCTTCCGGTATGAGGCTGAAGCTTTCTTT. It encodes CASSFRYEAEAFF.

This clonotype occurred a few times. CDR3 in DNA: TGTGCCAGCAGTATCCCAACAGGGGCTAATCAGCCCCAGCATTTT. Amino acids: CASSIPTGANQPQHF. The V call is TRBV2, the J call TRBJ1-5; 7 nucleotides match TRBD1. Germline V gives CDR1 SNHLY, CDR2 FYNNEI. The CDR3 loop spans 15 amino acids. V was pared by 5 bases and J by 4 bases, with 8 bases of the junction left unmatched.

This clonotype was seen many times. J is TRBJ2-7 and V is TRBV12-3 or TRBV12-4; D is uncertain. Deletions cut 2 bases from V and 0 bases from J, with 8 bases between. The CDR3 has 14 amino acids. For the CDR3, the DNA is TGTGCCAGCAGTTTAAGGGAAAGCTCCTACGAGCAGTACTTC. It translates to CASSLRESSYEQYF.

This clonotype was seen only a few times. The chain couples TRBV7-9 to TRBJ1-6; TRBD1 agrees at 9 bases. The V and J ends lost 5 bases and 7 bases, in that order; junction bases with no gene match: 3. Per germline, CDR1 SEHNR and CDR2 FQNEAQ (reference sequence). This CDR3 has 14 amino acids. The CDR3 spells CASSHGQGNSPLHF. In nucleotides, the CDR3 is TGTGCCAGCAGCCACGGACAGGGGAATTCACCCCTCCACTTT.

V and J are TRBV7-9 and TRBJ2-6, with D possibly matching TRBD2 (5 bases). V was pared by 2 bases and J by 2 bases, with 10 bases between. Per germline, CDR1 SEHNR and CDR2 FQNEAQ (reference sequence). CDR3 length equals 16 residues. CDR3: CASSLYGLTGANVLTF. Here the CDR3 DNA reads TGTGCCAGCAGCTTATACGGACTCACTGGGGCCAACGTCCTGACTTTC.

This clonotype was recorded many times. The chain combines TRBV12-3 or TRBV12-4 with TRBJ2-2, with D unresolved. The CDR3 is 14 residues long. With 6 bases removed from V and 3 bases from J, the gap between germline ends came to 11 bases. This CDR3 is CASSPPPYTGELFF. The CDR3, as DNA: TGTGCCAGCAGCCCTCCTCCCTACACCGGGGAGCTGTTTTTT.

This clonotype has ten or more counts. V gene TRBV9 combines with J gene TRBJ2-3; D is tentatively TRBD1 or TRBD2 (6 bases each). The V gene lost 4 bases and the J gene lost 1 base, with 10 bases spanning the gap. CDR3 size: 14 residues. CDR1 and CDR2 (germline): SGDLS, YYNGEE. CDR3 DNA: TGTGCCAGCAGCCCCGGGGGCGGCACAGATACGCAGTATTTT. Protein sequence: CASSPGGGTDTQYF.

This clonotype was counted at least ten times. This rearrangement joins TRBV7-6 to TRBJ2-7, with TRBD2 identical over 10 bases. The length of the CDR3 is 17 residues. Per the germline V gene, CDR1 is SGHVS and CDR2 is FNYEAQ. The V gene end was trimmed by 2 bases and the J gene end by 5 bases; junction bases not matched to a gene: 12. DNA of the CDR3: TGTGCCAGCAGCTTAACGGCGCCCGCTAGCGGGAGTAACGAGCAGTACTTC. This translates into CASSLTAPASGSNEQYF.

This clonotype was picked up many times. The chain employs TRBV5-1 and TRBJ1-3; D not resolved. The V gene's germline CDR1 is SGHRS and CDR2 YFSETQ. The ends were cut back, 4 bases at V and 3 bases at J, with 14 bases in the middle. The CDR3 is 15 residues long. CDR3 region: CASSAGSIGGNTIYF. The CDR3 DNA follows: TGCGCCAGCAGCGCGGGATCGATAGGTGGAAACACCATATATTTT. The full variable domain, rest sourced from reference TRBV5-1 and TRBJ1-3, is KAGVTQTPRYLIKTRGQQVTLSCSPISGHRSVSWYQQTPGQGLQFLFEYFSETQRNKGNFPGRFSGRQFSNSRSEMNVSTLELGDSALYLCASSAGSIGGNTIYFGEGSWLTVV.

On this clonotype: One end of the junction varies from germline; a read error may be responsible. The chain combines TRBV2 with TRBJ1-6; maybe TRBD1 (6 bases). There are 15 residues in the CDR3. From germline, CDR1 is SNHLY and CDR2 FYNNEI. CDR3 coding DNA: TGTGTCAGCAGCGCCGAGGGGGGCGAAATCTCACCCCTCCACTTT. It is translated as CVSSAEGGEISPLHF.

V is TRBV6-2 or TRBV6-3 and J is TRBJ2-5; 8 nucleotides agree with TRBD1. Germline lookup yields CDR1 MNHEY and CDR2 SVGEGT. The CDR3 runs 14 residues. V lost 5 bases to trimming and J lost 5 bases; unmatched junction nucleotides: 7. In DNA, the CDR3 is TGTGCCAGCAGTAGACAGGGGCGCGGGGAGACCCAGTACTTC. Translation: CASSRQGRGETQYF.

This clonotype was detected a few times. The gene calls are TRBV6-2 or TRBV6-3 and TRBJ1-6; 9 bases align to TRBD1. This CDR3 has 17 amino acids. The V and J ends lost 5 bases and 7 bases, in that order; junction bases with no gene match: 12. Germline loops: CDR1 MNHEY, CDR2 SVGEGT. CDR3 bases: TGTGCCAGCAGTCTCGGGACAGGGTCCGGTTTGAATTCACCCCTCCACTTT. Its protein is CASSLGTGSGLNSPLHF.

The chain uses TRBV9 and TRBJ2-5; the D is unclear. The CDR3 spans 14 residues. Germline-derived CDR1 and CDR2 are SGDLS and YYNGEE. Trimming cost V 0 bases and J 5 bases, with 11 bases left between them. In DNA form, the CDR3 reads TGTGCCAGCAGCGTAGAGGGTCTTCTGGAGACCCAGTACTTC. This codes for CASSVEGLLETQYF.

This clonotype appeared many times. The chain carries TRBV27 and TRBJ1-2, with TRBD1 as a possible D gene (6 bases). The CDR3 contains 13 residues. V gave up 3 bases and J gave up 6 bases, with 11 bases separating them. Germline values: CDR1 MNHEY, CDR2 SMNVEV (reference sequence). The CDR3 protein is CASSFARGDGYTF. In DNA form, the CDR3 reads TGTGCCAGCAGTTTCGCCAGGGGCGATGGCTACACCTTC.

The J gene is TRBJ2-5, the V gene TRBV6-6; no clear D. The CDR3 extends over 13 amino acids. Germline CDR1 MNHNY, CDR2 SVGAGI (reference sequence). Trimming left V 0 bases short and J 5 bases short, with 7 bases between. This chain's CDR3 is CASSYSTWETQYF. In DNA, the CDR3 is TGTGCCAGCAGTTACTCCACCTGGGAGACCCAGTACTTC.

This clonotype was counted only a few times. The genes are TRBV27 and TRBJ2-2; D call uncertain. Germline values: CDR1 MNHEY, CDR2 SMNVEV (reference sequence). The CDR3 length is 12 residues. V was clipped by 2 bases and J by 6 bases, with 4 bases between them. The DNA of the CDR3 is TGTGCCAGCAGTTTACAGTCCGGGGAGCTGTTTTTT. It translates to CASSLQSGELFF.

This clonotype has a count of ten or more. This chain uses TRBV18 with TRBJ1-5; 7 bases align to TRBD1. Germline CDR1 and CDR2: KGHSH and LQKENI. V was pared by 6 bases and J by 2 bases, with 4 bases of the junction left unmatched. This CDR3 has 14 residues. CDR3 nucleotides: TGTGCCAGCTCTACAGGGGTGGGCAATCAGCCCCAGCATTTT. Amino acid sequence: CASSTGVGNQPQHF.